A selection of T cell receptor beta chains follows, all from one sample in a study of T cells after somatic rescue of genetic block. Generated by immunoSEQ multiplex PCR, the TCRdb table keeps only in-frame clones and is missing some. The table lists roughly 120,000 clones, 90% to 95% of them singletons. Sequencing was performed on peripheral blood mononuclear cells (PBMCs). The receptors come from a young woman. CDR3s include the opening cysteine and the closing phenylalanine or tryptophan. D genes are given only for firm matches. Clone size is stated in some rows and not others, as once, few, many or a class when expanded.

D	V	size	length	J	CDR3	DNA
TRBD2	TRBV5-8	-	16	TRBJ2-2	CASSAYSGDNTGELFF	TGTGCCAGCAGCGCCTATAGCGGGGACAACACCGGGGAGCTGTTTTTT
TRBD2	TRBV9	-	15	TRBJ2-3	CASSPGGGGTDTQYF	TGTGCCAGCAGCCCGGGCGGGGGGGGCACAGATACGCAGTATTTT
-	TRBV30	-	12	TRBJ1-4	CAWNQNREKLFF	TGTGCCTGGAACCAAAACAGGGAAAAACTGTTTTTT
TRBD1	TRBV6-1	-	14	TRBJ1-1	CASSHTQGPTEAFF	TGTGCCAGCAGCCACACACAGGGGCCCACTGAAGCTTTCTTT
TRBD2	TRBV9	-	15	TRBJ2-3	CASSVGQLAQDTQYF	TGTGCCAGCAGCGTAGGACAACTAGCGCAGGATACGCAGTATTTT
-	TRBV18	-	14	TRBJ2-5	CASSPRTVRETQYF	TGTGCCAGCTCACCTAGGACAGTACGAGAGACCCAGTACTTC
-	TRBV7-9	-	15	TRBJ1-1	CASSALGLAPTEAFF	TGTGCCAGCAGCGCCCTTGGCCTAGCACCCACTGAAGCTTTCTTT
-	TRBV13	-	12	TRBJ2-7	CASSPRSGEQYF	TGTGCCAGCAGCCCCCGTAGTGGGGAGCAGTACTTC
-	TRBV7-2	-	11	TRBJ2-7	CASSPSYEQYF	TGTGCCAGCAGCCCCAGCTACGAGCAGTACTTC
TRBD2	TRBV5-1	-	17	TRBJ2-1	CASSLAASGGTYNEQFF	TGCGCCAGCAGCTTGGCGGCTAGCGGGGGTACGTACAATGAGCAGTTCTTC
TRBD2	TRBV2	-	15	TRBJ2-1	CASRAGLAGIDEQFF	TGTGCCAGCAGGGCCGGGCTAGCGGGGATAGATGAGCAGTTCTTC
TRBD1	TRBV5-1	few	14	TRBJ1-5	CASSWGQGDQPQHF	TGCGCCAGCAGCTGGGGACAGGGGGATCAGCCCCAGCATTTT
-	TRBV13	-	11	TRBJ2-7	CASSFGGRGYF	TGTGCCAGCAGCTTTGGGGGACGGGGGTACTTC
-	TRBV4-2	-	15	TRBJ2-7	CASSQDIGGPYEQYF	TGTGCCAGCAGCCAAGATATCGGGGGCCCCTACGAGCAGTACTTC
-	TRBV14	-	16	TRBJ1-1	CASSQEQGGMNTEAFF	TGTGCCAGCAGCCAAGAACAGGGAGGGATGAACACTGAAGCTTTCTTT
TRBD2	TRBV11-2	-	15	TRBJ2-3	CASSLRGGSTDTQYF	TGTGCCAGCAGCTTACGCGGGGGGAGCACAGATACGCAGTATTTT
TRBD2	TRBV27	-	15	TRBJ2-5	CASSSLAGGPETQYF	TGTGCCAGCAGTTCTTTAGCGGGGGGGCCAGAGACCCAGTACTTC
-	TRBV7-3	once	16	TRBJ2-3	CASSLGRRTSTDTQYF	TGTGCCAGCAGCTTAGGGCGACGGACTAGCACAGATACGCAGTATTTT
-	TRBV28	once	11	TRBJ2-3	CASSSGDTQYF	TGTGCCAGCAGTTCCGGGGATACGCAGTATTTT
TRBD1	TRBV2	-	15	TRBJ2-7	CASSAQTGPYYEQYF	TGTGCCAGCAGTGCCCAGACAGGGCCATACTACGAGCAGTACTTC
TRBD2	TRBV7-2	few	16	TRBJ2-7	CASSKGASGGRGEQYF	TGTGCCAGCAGCAAAGGGGCTAGCGGGGGCCGGGGGGAGCAGTACTTC
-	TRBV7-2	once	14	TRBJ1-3	CASSLDNSGNTIYF	TGTGCCAGCAGCTTAGACAACTCTGGAAACACCATATATTTT
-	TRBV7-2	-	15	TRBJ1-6	CASSSSGSYNSPLHF	TGTGCCAGCAGCTCTTCCGGGTCATATAATTCACCCCTCCACTTT
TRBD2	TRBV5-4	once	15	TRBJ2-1	CASSSRTSGGDEQFF	TGTGCCAGCAGCTCCCGGACTAGCGGGGGGGATGAGCAGTTCTTC
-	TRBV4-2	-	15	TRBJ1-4	CASSQEVSANEKLFF	TGTGCCAGCAGCCAAGAAGTGTCGGCTAATGAAAAACTGTTTTTT
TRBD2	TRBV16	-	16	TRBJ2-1	CASSQIFSGVGNEQFF	TGTGCCAGCAGCCAAATTTTCAGCGGGGTCGGCAATGAGCAGTTCTTC
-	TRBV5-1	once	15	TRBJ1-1	CASSPTLRGETEAFF	TGCGCCAGCAGCCCGACGCTCAGGGGAGAGACTGAAGCTTTCTTT
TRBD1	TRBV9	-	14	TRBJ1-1	CASSVGQGDTEAFF	TGTGCCAGCAGCGTAGGCCAGGGGGACACTGAAGCTTTCTTT
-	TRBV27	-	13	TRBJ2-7	CASTSGSDYEQYF	TGTGCCAGCACCTCGGGGTCCGACTACGAGCAGTACTTC
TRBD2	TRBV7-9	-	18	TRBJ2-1	CASSLGASGGRPYNEQFF	TGTGCCAGCAGCTTAGGGGCTAGCGGGGGCCGTCCCTACAATGAGCAGTTCTTC
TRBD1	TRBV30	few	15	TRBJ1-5	CAWSSRGLGNQPQHF	TGTGCCTGGAGCTCTAGGGGGCTTGGCAATCAGCCCCAGCATTTT
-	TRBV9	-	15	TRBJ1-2	CASSPRTGNNYGYTF	TGTGCCAGCAGCCCCAGAACAGGGAATAACTATGGCTACACCTTC
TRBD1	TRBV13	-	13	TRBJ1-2	CASSVGQNYGYTF	TGTGCCAGCAGCGTGGGACAGAACTATGGCTACACCTTC
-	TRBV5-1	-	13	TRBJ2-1	CASSLSGTREQFF	TGCGCCAGCAGCTTGTCCGGGACCCGTGAGCAGTTCTTC
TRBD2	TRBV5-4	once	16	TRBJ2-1	CASSPASGAVYNEQFF	TGTGCCAGCAGCCCTGCCAGCGGGGCCGTCTACAATGAGCAGTTCTTC
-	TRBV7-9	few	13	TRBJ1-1	CASSFGGRTEAFF	TGTGCCAGCAGCTTCGGGGGGAGGACTGAAGCTTTCTTT
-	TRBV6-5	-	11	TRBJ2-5	CASSRGETQYF	TGTGCCAGCTCGAGGGGTGAGACCCAGTACTTC
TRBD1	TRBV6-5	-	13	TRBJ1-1	CASSYAGQPEAFF	TGTGCCAGCAGTTACGCGGGACAGCCTGAAGCTTTCTTT
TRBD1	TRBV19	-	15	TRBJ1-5	CASSPDRGHNQPQHF	TGTGCCAGTAGTCCCGACAGGGGACACAATCAGCCCCAGCATTTT
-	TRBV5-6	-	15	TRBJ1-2	CASSIRAGQLYGYTF	TGTGCCAGCAGCATCCGGGCGGGACAACTTTATGGCTACACCTTC
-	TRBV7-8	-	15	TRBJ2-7	CASSFRSRLPDEQYF	TGTGCCAGCAGCTTCCGCTCCCGACTGCCGGACGAGCAGTACTTC
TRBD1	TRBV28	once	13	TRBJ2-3	CASGTGTTDTQYF	TGTGCCAGCGGGACAGGGACTACAGATACGCAGTATTTT
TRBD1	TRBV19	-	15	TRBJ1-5	CASRPGTGKGQPQHF	TGTGCCAGTAGACCTGGGACAGGGAAAGGTCAGCCCCAGCATTTT
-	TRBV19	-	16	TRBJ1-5	CASSLDHAQDTQPQHF	TGTGCCAGTAGTCTCGACCATGCACAGGACACTCAGCCCCAGCATTTT
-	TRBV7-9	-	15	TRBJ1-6	CASSLGGQDNSPLHF	TGTGCCAGCAGCTTAGGGGGCCAAGATAATTCACCCCTCCACTTT
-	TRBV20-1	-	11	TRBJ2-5	CSAWTEPSRHF	TGCAGTGCCTGGACCGAGCCCAGTCGTCACTTC
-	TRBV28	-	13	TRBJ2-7	CASSLFTSYEQYF	TGTGCCAGCAGTTTATTTACCTCCTACGAGCAGTACTTC
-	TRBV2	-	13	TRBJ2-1	CASSEMGAGEQFF	TGTGCCAGCAGTGAAATGGGTGCAGGGGAGCAGTTCTTC
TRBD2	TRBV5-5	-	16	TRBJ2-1	CASSRTSGGLRDEQFF	TGTGCCAGCAGCAGGACTAGCGGGGGCTTACGCGATGAGCAGTTCTTC
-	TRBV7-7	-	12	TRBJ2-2	CASSLDGGELFF	TGTGCCAGCAGCTTAGACGGAGGGGAGCTGTTTTTT
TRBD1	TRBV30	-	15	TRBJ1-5	CAWRQPGQGGQPQHF	TGTGCCTGGAGGCAGCCGGGACAGGGCGGTCAGCCCCAGCATTTT
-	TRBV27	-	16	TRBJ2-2	CASSQRRVGNTGELFF	TGTGCCAGCAGCCAAAGGAGGGTCGGGAACACCGGGGAGCTGTTTTTT